Shown below are 29 T cell receptor beta chains from a single sample sequenced in a study of CD8+ T cells in alopecia areata. Treatment specified: oral pan-JAK inhibitor, 5-10 mg twice daily. Following RNA extraction, reverse transcription yielded cDNA that acted as the sequencing template. Libraries were prepared by immunoSEQ multiplex PCR; TCRdb keeps only in-frame clonotypes and omits some of them. The sample consists of around 190,000 clones, 64% of them appearing once. Sequencing used CD4+ T cells sorted from blood, obtained at week 4, from a patient treated with tofacitinib. Source of these receptors: a human donor with alopecia areata.

The CDR3 DNA sequence: TGTGCCTGGAGTGGACAGGGGGAAAGCAATGAGCAGTTCTTC. The encoded protein is CAWSGQGESNEQFF. This chain uses TRBV30 with TRBJ2-1, with 9 bases lining up with TRBD1. With V trimmed by 1 base and J by 6 bases, 4 bases remained unmatched. CDR3 length: 14 residues. Germline V CDR1 and CDR2: GTSNPN, SVGIG (reference sequence).

The V and J genes are TRBV15 and TRBJ2-7; 8 bases line up with TRBD1. The trim removed 5 bases at V and 5 bases at J, leaving 14 bases unmatched. Germline V gene lookup returns CDR1 LNHNV and CDR2 YYDKDF (reference sequence). The CDR3 extends over 16 amino acids. CDR3 nucleotide sequence: TGTGCCACCAGCCCCAGACCAGGGACAGGTTCCCACGAGCAGTACTTC. It encodes CATSPRPGTGSHEQYF.

This clone has only a few counts. The chain links TRBV4-1 to TRBJ1-2; a weak D match, TRBD1 (5 bases). V dropped 5 bases and J dropped 0 bases, with 13 bases sitting between them. The CDR3 covers 15 residues. Germline-derived CDR1 and CDR2 are MGHRA and YSYEKL. The DNA of the CDR3 is TGCGCCAGCAGCTTAATACAGGTTACTAACTATGGCTACACCTTC. It specifies CASSLIQVTNYGYTF.

The gene calls are TRBV30 and TRBJ1-2; D unclear. This CDR3 region has 13 residues. Per germline, CDR1 GTSNPN and CDR2 SVGIG (reference sequence). V lost 8 bases to trimming and J lost 3 bases, with 16 bases between them. The CDR3 DNA reads as TGTGCCGGTACTACAGAGAGTTACTATGGCTACACCTTC. Translation: CAGTTESYYGYTF. Supplemented by reference TRBV30 and TRBJ1-2, the full variable domain reads SQTIHQWPATLVQPVGSPLSLECTVEGTSNPNLYWYRQAAGRGLQLLFYSVGIGQISSEVPQNLSASRPQDRQFILSSKKLLLSDSGFYLCAGTTESYYGYTFGSGTRLTVV.

CDR3 DNA: TGTGCCAGCTCACCAACGACAACTAACTATGGCTACACCTTC. It is translated as CASSPTTTNYGYTF. This chain links TRBV18 with TRBJ1-2; no firm D call. V dropped 2 bases and J dropped 0 bases, with 7 bases sitting between them. CDR1 is KGHSH and CDR2 is LQKENI in the germline V gene. This CDR3 contains 14 residues.

The chain is built from TRBV6-5 and TRBJ2-5; a weak D match, TRBD2 (7 bases). The CDR3 is 14 residues long. The V gene's germline CDR1 is MNHEY and CDR2 SVGAGI. V was clipped by 8 bases and J by 4 bases, with 17 bases between them. The CDR3 is CASGARGARETQYF. The CDR3 nucleotides are TGTGCCAGCGGGGCTCGGGGGGCGCGAGAGACCCAGTACTTC.

This chain connects TRBV7-2 to TRBJ2-3, with D hard to call. V gave up 8 bases and J gave up 4 bases, with 13 bases separating them. CDR1 and CDR2 from the germline V gene are SGHTA and FQGNSA. The CDR3 extends over 13 amino acids. The CDR3, as DNA: TGTGCCAGCCGGCCCCCTGGGGCAGATACGCAGTATTTT. Residues: CASRPPGADTQYF.

This chain joins TRBV25-1 and TRBJ1-2; perhaps TRBD1 as D (5 bases). CDR1 is MGHDK and CDR2 is SYGVNS in the germline V gene. The CDR3 extends over 14 amino acids. V was shortened by 2 bases and J by 6 bases, with 13 bases between the two germline ends. CDR3 residues: CASSEPGGGNGYTF. In nucleotides, the CDR3 is TGTGCCAGCAGTGAACCTGGGGGAGGAAATGGCTACACCTTC.

The CDR3 DNA reads as TGCAGCGTATCAGACGGAGTGAACACTGAAGCTTTCTTT. Protein sequence: CSVSDGVNTEAFF. The chain links TRBV29-1 to TRBJ1-1; D remains unclear. Per the germline V gene, CDR1 is SQVTM and CDR2 is ANQGSEA. CDR3 length: 13 amino acids. The germline V and J ends were trimmed by 6 bases and 0 bases, with 11 bases remaining between them.

As regards this clone: The sample carries other DNA sequences with the same CDR3. The chain combines TRBV5-4 with TRBJ1-2, with D tentatively TRBD1 (6 bases). Germline V gene data show CDR1 as SGHNT and CDR2 as YYREEE (reference sequence). The V and J ends lost 4 bases and 2 bases respectively, with 9 bases between them. The CDR3 is made up of 13 amino acids. The CDR3 sequence is CASSPDRNYGYTF. For the CDR3, the DNA is TGTGCCAGCAGCCCAGACAGGAACTATGGCTACACCTTC.

The V gene is TRBV30, the J gene TRBJ1-3; tentative D call: TRBD1 (5 bases). V lost 7 bases to trimming and J lost 4 bases, with 14 bases between them. CDR3 length equals 13 residues. Germline V CDR1 and CDR2: GTSNPN, SVGIG (reference sequence). DNA of the CDR3: TGTGCCTTGGGACCCCTTGGAGGAAACACCATATATTTT. Translation gives CALGPLGGNTIYF.

This clone showed up just a few times. The chain joins TRBV30 to TRBJ1-1; no clear D. The CDR3 extends over 12 amino acids. Trimming removed 5 bases at V and 1 base at J, with 8 bases between. In germline, CDR1 is GTSNPN, CDR2 SVGIG (reference sequence). The CDR3: CAWGQSNTEAFF. The CDR3 DNA is TGTGCCTGGGGCCAATCGAACACTGAAGCTTTCTTT.

This sequence joins TRBV4-1 and TRBJ2-6; D may be TRBD1 (5 bases). V lost 1 base, J lost 3 bases, and 10 bases lay in between. The CDR3 is 16 amino acids. CDR1 is MGHRA and CDR2 is YSYEKL in the germline V gene. In DNA, the CDR3 is TGCGCCAGCAGCCAAGGCAGGGCTCGTGGGGCCAACGTCCTGACTTTC. Translated: CASSQGRARGANVLTF.

On this clone: The sample contains more than one DNA sequence encoding this CDR3. This chain connects TRBV2 to TRBJ1-5, with D possibly matching TRBD1 (6 bases). Per germline, CDR1 SNHLY and CDR2 FYNNEI. V dropped 6 bases and J dropped 4 bases, with 7 bases sitting between them. There are 12 residues in the CDR3. CDR3 region: CASSGQNQPQHF. The CDR3 bases are TGTGCCAGCAGCGGACAGAATCAGCCCCAGCATTTT.

The table lists this clone with a count of one. The rearrangement joins TRBV30 to TRBJ1-1; D unresolved. V gave up 5 bases and J gave up 0 bases, with 7 bases separating them. This CDR3 has 12 residues. The germline V gene has CDR1 GTSNPN and CDR2 SVGIG (reference sequence). The CDR3 DNA is TGTGCCTGGGAACAGATGAACACTGAAGCTTTCTTT. Translated, it gives CAWEQMNTEAFF.

J is TRBJ2-1 and V is TRBV6-1; D possibly uses TRBD1 or TRBD2 (6 bases each). V was trimmed by 4 bases and J by 0 bases, leaving 10 bases between them. Germline CDR1 MNHNS, CDR2 SASEGT. The CDR3 is 15 amino acids. The CDR3 is CASSGGASSYNEQFF. CDR3 nucleotides: TGTGCCAGCAGTGGGGGGGCGAGCTCCTACAATGAGCAGTTCTTC.

This sequence joins TRBV4-1 and TRBJ1-3; a weak D match, TRBD1 (6 bases). CDR3 size: 15 residues. V dropped 0 bases and J dropped 4 bases, with 10 bases sitting between them. CDR1 is MGHRA, CDR2 YSYEKL, per germline. CDR3 nucleotides: TGCGCCAGCAGCCAAGACGCAGGGGCGGGAAACACCATATATTTT. Protein product: CASSQDAGAGNTIYF.

The rearrangement uses TRBV28 and TRBJ1-1, with D possibly TRBD1 on 6 matching bases. Germline V CDR1 and CDR2: MDHEN, SYDVKM. V lost 5 bases and J 2 bases, leaving 18 bases between the germline ends. This CDR3 has 16 residues. This CDR3 is CASSPPPGAGNTEAFF. The CDR3 DNA reads TGTGCCAGCAGTCCTCCCCCAGGGGCGGGAAACACTGAAGCTTTCTTT.

The J gene is TRBJ1-5, the V gene TRBV29-1; D gene uncertain. Trimming took off 4 bases at V and 0 bases at J, with 7 bases between the two ends. This CDR3 has 13 amino acids. CDR1 and CDR2 (germline): SQVTM, ANQGSEA. The CDR3 reads CSVGWYSNQPQHF. Written as DNA, the CDR3 is TGCAGCGTTGGGTGGTATAGCAATCAGCCCCAGCATTTT.

The genes are TRBV10-3 and TRBJ1-2, with D maybe TRBD1 (5 bases). Trimming took off 3 bases at V and 2 bases at J, with 10 bases between the two ends. The CDR3 has 14 amino acids. CDR1 and CDR2 from the germline V gene are ENHRY and SYGVKD. The CDR3 protein is CAISERDDNYGYTF. The CDR3 bases are TGTGCCATCAGTGAACGGGACGACAACTATGGCTACACCTTC.

The chain has TRBV5-4 and TRBJ2-3; D not certain. Germline loops: CDR1 SGHNT, CDR2 YYREEE (reference sequence). V was cut by 4 bases and J by 5 bases, with 11 bases left in between. The CDR3 loop spans 13 amino acids. For the CDR3, the DNA is TGTGCCAGCAGCCCCAGAAGAGGAGATACGCAGTATTTT. It translates to CASSPRRGDTQYF.

The gene calls are TRBV6-5 and TRBJ1-5; tentatively, D is TRBD1 (5 bases). The CDR3 has 14 residues. The V gene's germline CDR1 is MNHEY and CDR2 SVGAGI. The V end lost 5 bases, the J end lost 3 bases, and 11 bases lay between the germline ends. This CDR3 reads CASSRQGSNQPQHF. The CDR3 nucleotides are TGTGCCAGCAGTCGCCAGGGTTCCAATCAGCCCCAGCATTTT.

V and J are TRBV5-1 and TRBJ2-7; D unresolved. Germline V gene data show CDR1 as SGHRS and CDR2 as YFSETQ. The CDR3 runs to 15 residues. V lost 4 bases and J lost 2, with 16 bases in between. DNA of the CDR3: TGCGCCAGCAGCCCCAGACCCGGGCACCCCTACGAGCAGTACTTC. It translates to CASSPRPGHPYEQYF.

This clone was seen a handful of times. J is TRBJ2-1 and V is TRBV10-3, with D perhaps TRBD1 (6 bases). This CDR3 has 12 amino acids. The V end lost 11 bases, the J end lost 8 bases, and 16 bases lay between the germline ends. Germline lookup yields CDR1 ENHRY and CDR2 SYGVKD. CDR3 DNA: TGTGCCCGAGGACAGTCAGACGATGAGCAGTTCTTC. Residues: CARGQSDDEQFF.

The chain is built from TRBV28 and TRBJ1-2; D not resolved. In germline, CDR1 is MDHEN, CDR2 SYDVKM. V was cut by 6 bases and J by 6 bases, with 8 bases left in between. The CDR3 runs to 11 residues. The CDR3 sequence: CASSRFDGYTF. CDR3 DNA: TGTGCCAGCAGCCGATTCGATGGCTACACCTTC.

This chain links TRBV2 with TRBJ2-2; D is unresolved. This CDR3 is built from 14 residues. Germline-derived CDR1 and CDR2 are SNHLY and FYNNEI. V lost 1 base and J lost 4, with 7 bases in between. The CDR3 here is CASSEVRFTGELFF. The CDR3 DNA follows: TGTGCCAGCAGTGAAGTCCGATTCACCGGGGAGCTGTTTTTT.

The chain joins TRBV5-1 to TRBJ2-1, with D possibly TRBD2 on 6 matching bases. Trimming stripped 7 bases from V and 9 bases from J, with 17 bases between. Germline V CDR1 and CDR2: SGHRS, YFSETQ. The CDR3 runs 13 residues. This chain's CDR3 is CASGPYGGGEQFF. The DNA for the CDR3 is TGCGCCAGCGGGCCTTACGGGGGAGGTGAGCAGTTCTTC.

The V gene is TRBV27, the J gene TRBJ2-1; TRBD1 matches at 9 bases. The CDR3 sequence is 16 residues long. V trimming: 4 bases; J trimming: 1 base; junction bases outside the gene matches: 5. In germline, CDR1 is MNHEY, CDR2 SMNVEV (reference sequence). Here the CDR3 DNA reads TGTGCCAGCAGTTACCCGACAGGGGGGTCCTACAATGAGCAGTTCTTC. Protein sequence: CASSYPTGGSYNEQFF.

The CDR3 DNA is TGCGCCAGCAGTTATACAACTGCGAACACCGGGGAGCTGTTTTTT. Residues: CASSYTTANTGELFF. The chain is built from TRBV5-1 and TRBJ2-2; D gene unclear. Germline-derived CDR1 and CDR2 are SGHRS and YFSETQ. CDR3 length equals 15 residues. Trimming removed 5 bases at V and 0 bases at J, with 11 bases between.